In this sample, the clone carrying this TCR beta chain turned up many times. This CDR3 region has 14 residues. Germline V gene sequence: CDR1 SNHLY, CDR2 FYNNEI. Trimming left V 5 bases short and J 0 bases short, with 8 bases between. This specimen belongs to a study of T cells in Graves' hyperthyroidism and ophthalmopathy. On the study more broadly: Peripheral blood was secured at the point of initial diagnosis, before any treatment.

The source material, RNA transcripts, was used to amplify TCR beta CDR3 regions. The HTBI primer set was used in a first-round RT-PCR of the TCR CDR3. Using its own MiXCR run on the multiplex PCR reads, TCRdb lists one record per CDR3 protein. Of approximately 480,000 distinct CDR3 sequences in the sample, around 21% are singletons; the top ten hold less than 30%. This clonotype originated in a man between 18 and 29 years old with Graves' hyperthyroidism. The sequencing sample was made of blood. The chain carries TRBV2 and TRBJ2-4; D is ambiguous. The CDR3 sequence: CASSTDIAKNIQYF. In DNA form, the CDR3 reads TGTGCCAGCAGTACAGACATAGCCAAAAACATTCAGTACTTC.